A selection of T cell receptor beta chains follows, all from one sample in a study of blood T cell repertoires in COVID-19. Produced via immunoSEQ multiplex PCR; TCRdb's table is partial and in-frame only. Of tens of thousands of clones listed, approximately 93% are singletons. The specimen was peripheral blood. All receptors come from a human donor with active COVID-19. The donor label of this sample is uncertain. The CDR3 runs from the conserved cysteine through the conserved F or W. The D gene is left open where the match is weak. Not all rows give a size; the values are once, few, many and, for expanded clones, a class.

TRBV29-1	.	medium-sized	TRBJ2-2	TGCAGCGTTGGGACAGCCTCCACCGGGGAGCTGTTTTTT	CSVGTASTGELFF
TRBV7-9	.	.	TRBJ2-7	TGTGCCAGCAGCTTAGCAGTTTCAAGCGACAGCTCCTACGAGCAGTACTTC	CASSLAVSSDSSYEQYF
TRBV3-1/TRBV3-2	TRBD2	.	TRBJ2-7	TGTGCCAGCAGCCAAGACGGTCTAGCGGGAGGGCCTCGGAACGAGCAGTACTTC	CASSQDGLAGGPRNEQYF
TRBV28	TRBD1	few	TRBJ1-2	TGTGCCAGCAGTCACCCCACCCTGACAGGGATTACCTATGGCTACACCTTC	CASSHPTLTGITYGYTF
TRBV6-2/TRBV6-3	.	.	TRBJ2-5	TGTGCCAGCAGTTACCCGACTCGCGGATTCCAAGAGACCCAGTACTTC	CASSYPTRGFQETQYF
TRBV6-5	.	.	TRBJ2-7	TGTGCCAGCAGTTACTCAACGGACAGCTACGAGCAGTACTTC	CASSYSTDSYEQYF
TRBV11-2	TRBD2	.	TRBJ2-3	TGTGCCAGCAGCTTGAGCGGGGGGAGCACAGATACGCAGTATTTT	CASSLSGGSTDTQYF
TRBV7-9	.	.	TRBJ1-1	TGTGCCAGCACTCTATTCTCCGGGGGTCAGAACACTGAAGCTTTCTTT	CASTLFSGGQNTEAFF
TRBV29-1	.	.	TRBJ2-2	TGCAGCGTTGAATTTCCCAGGCGTCCCGGGGAGCTGTTTTTT	CSVEFPRRPGELFF
TRBV9	.	.	TRBJ2-7	TGTGCCAGCAGCGTAGCACAGTACTCCTACGAGCAGTACTTC	CASSVAQYSYEQYF
TRBV5-8	.	.	TRBJ2-7	TGTGCCAGCAGTCGGACACTCGTCGAGCAGTACTTC	CASSRTLVEQYF
TRBV18	.	.	TRBJ2-3	TGTGCCAGCTCACCACCGGGACACACAGATACGCAGTATTTT	CASSPPGHTDTQYF
TRBV19	.	.	TRBJ2-7	TGTGCCAGTAGTATAGACCGACGACGGGGTAACGAGCAGTACTTC	CASSIDRRRGNEQYF
TRBV29-1	.	.	TRBJ1-4	TGCAGCGCCGGGAACCATAATGAAAAACTGTTTTTT	CSAGNHNEKLFF
TRBV28	.	.	TRBJ2-5	TGTGCCAGCAGTCCGGGGAAGGGCGTGGTAGGGACCCAGTACTTC	CASSPGKGVVGTQYF
TRBV5-1	TRBD1	.	TRBJ1-1	TGCGCCAGCAGCTTGGGTGGGACAGGGGGCCTGGGAGCTGAAGCTTTCTTT	CASSLGGTGGLGAEAFF
TRBV25-1	.	.	TRBJ1-5	TGTGCCAGCAGGGGCCCCGGCGGGGATAGCAATCAGCCCCAGCATTTT	CASRGPGGDSNQPQHF
TRBV18	.	.	TRBJ2-7	TGTGCCAGCTCACCCCTTGACAGCGTCTACGAGCAGTACTTC	CASSPLDSVYEQYF
TRBV12-3/TRBV12-4	.	few	TRBJ1-5	TGTGCCAGCAGTTTGCGAAGTAATCAGCCCCAGCATTTT	CASSLRSNQPQHF
TRBV6-6	.	.	TRBJ2-2	TGTGCCAGCAGTTACTCCAGGGGCGAAGGTTTTCAGGAGCTGTTTTTT	CASSYSRGEGFQELFF
TRBV7-6	.	.	TRBJ1-6	TGTGCCAGCAGCTTAGCTCAGGGATATAATTCACCCCTCCACTTT	CASSLAQGYNSPLHF
TRBV7-2	TRBD1	.	TRBJ1-1	TGTGCCAGCAGCTTAGTTGCCGGGACAGACACTGAAGCTTTCTTT	CASSLVAGTDTEAFF
TRBV27	.	.	TRBJ2-5	TGTGCCAGCAGTTTCGGGAGTAATCAAGAGACCCAGTACTTC	CASSFGSNQETQYF
TRBV18	TRBD2	.	TRBJ2-1	TGTGCCAGCTCACCGGCTAGCGGGAGTTTAGGGGAGCAGTTCTTC	CASSPASGSLGEQFF
TRBV12-3/TRBV12-4	.	.	TRBJ1-2	TGTGCCAGCAGTTTCGAGCTCTATGGCTACACCTTC	CASSFELYGYTF
TRBV9	TRBD1	.	TRBJ2-7	TGTGCCAGCAGCCCCGGGACAGGTCTTTCCGACCACGAGCAGTACTTC	CASSPGTGLSDHEQYF
TRBV2	.	.	TRBJ2-5	TGTGCCAGTTCAAGGGGCCCCCAAGAGACCCAGTACTTC	CASSRGPQETQYF
TRBV7-2	.	.	TRBJ1-1	TGTGCCAGCAGCTTAAGGGGGGGAGATGAAGCTTTCTTT	CASSLRGGDEAFF
TRBV9	TRBD2	.	TRBJ2-2	TGTGCCAGCAGCGCCGGTAGCGGGACCACCGGGGAGCTGTTTTTT	CASSAGSGTTGELFF
TRBV6-4	.	.	TRBJ1-1	TGTGCCAGCACCGCGGCCAGGGGAACTGAAGCTTTCTTT	CASTAARGTEAFF
TRBV7-9	TRBD1	.	TRBJ1-5	TGTGCCAGCAGCACACAGGGGAATCAGCCCCAGCATTTT	CASSTQGNQPQHF
TRBV14	.	.	TRBJ2-3	TGTGCCAGCAGCCGACCGACAGAAGATACGCAGTATTTT	CASSRPTEDTQYF
TRBV5-6	.	once	TRBJ2-3	TGTGCCAGCAGCTTGGCCAAGGGGGGGCGCACAGATACGCAGTATTTT	CASSLAKGGRTDTQYF
TRBV5-1	TRBD2	.	TRBJ2-1	TGCGCCAGCAGCTTGGATGGTAGCGGGGGGGCCGCGAGGGTCTTC	CASSLDGSGGAARVF
TRBV15	TRBD1	.	TRBJ1-3	TGTGCCACCAGCAGTTTAAGGACAGGGGGAAACACCATATATTTT	CATSSLRTGGNTIYF
TRBV19	TRBD2	.	TRBJ2-7	TGTGCCAGTAGTGTTAGCGGGAGTATACACGAGCAGTACTTC	CASSVSGSIHEQYF
TRBV27	TRBD1	.	TRBJ2-7	TGTGCCAGCAGTTTATACGGGACAGACACCTCCTACGAGCAGTACTTC	CASSLYGTDTSYEQYF
TRBV19	TRBD1	.	TRBJ1-6	TGTGCCAGTAGTATTGGGACAGCCAATTCACCCCTCCACTTT	CASSIGTANSPLHF
TRBV6-1	TRBD2	.	TRBJ2-3	TGTGCCAGCAGTGAAGGGGGACTAGCGGGACGTTTTTATAGCACAGATACGCAGTATTTT	CASSEGGLAGRFYSTDTQYF
TRBV11-3	TRBD1	.	TRBJ2-1	TGTGCCAGCAGCTTATATCCGGCAGGGACAGGGAACAATGAGCAGTTCTTC	CASSLYPAGTGNNEQFF
TRBV7-2	TRBD1	.	TRBJ1-5	TGTGCCAGCAGCTCGACAGGGGGCCCGAGCAATCAGCCCCAGCATTTT	CASSSTGGPSNQPQHF
TRBV6-5	TRBD1	once	TRBJ1-5	TGTGCCAGCAGTCGAGGGACAGGACGCAATCAGCCCCAGCATTTT	CASSRGTGRNQPQHF
TRBV25-1	.	few	TRBJ2-7	TGTGCCAGCAGTGACAGGGGGAGGAACGAGCAGTACTTC	CASSDRGRNEQYF
TRBV7-8	.	.	TRBJ2-5	TGTGCCAGCAGCCCTGGGAGCAAAGGGTCGGAGACCCAGTACTTC	CASSPGSKGSETQYF
TRBV5-1	.	.	TRBJ2-5	TGCGCCAGCAGCTCAATCGGGGGGCTGGAGACCCAGTACTTC	CASSSIGGLETQYF
TRBV19	TRBD2	.	TRBJ2-5	TGTGCCAGTAGCCTTAGCGGGGGGGCCGACGGGACCCAGTACTTC	CASSLSGGADGTQYF
TRBV7-8	TRBD1	.	TRBJ2-7	TGTGCCAGCGGGGGACAGTACGAGCAGTACTTC	CASGGQYEQYF
TRBV7-8	.	.	TRBJ2-3	TGTGCCAGCAGTGGCGCGGGACCACTAACAGATACGCAGTATTTT	CASSGAGPLTDTQYF